This TCR beta chain was recovered during a study of CD8+ T cells in alopecia areata. Study-level information: Each of the treated patients was given oral tofacitinib, 5 to 10 mg twice daily, for moderate-to-severe alopecia areata. Patients took tofacitinib for 6 to 18 months, followed by 6 drug-free months.

cDNA prepared by RNA extraction and subsequent reverse transcription served as the template for sequencing. Generated by immunoSEQ multiplex PCR, the TCRdb table keeps only in-frame clones and is missing some. The repertoire holds about 160,000 clones, with roughly 60% as singletons. This clone was counted a few times. Described treatment: oral pan-JAK inhibitor, 5-10 mg twice daily. Germline values: CDR1 GTSNPN, CDR2 SVGIG (reference sequence). Trimming at V came to 4 bases and at J to 3 bases, leaving 4 bases not matched to a gene. The CDR3 has 14 residues. This TCR was sampled from a human donor with alopecia areata. The sequences come from CD4+ T cells sorted from blood, collected at week 24, from a patient treated with tofacitinib. The rearrangement uses TRBV30 and TRBJ2-3, with 10 bases matching TRBD2. As DNA, the CDR3 is TGTGCCTGGAACGCGGGACTAGCGACAGATACGCAGTATTTT. It encodes CAWNAGLATDTQYF.